A single sample gave rise to the 24 T cell receptor beta chains below, sequenced in a study of T-cell reconstitution after alpha-beta-depleted transplantation in children. Preparation of the TCRbeta library was carried out with unique molecular identifiers. MiXCR, run by TCRdb on the PCR reads, gives a single entry per CDR3 protein. The data hold roughly 89,000 distinct CDR3 sequences, with 12% observed a single time. This specimen was PBMCs from the stem cell graft donor, taken from the stem cell graft. These receptors all come from a human donor who donated a stem cell graft to a child with inherited bone marrow failure.

This clonotype was found many times. The rearrangement links TRBV9 to TRBJ2-5, with a weak D call TRBD1 (6 bases). The V end was cut by 0 bases, the J end by 5 bases, with 23 bases between. Per germline, CDR1 SGDLS and CDR2 YYNGEE. This CDR3 has 18 residues. This CDR3 reads CASSVVPIFDRPGETQYF. The DNA of the CDR3 is TGTGCCAGCAGCGTAGTTCCCATTTTCGACAGGCCGGGGGAGACCCAGTACTTC.

This clonotype was seen ten or more times. The chain links TRBV24-1 to TRBJ2-3; TRBD2 is a possible D gene (6 bases). V was trimmed by 3 bases and J by 0 bases, leaving 15 bases between them. The CDR3 loop spans 17 amino acids. CDR1 KGHDR and CDR2 SFDVKD come from the germline V gene. This CDR3 is CATSDRDLTTSTDTQYF. CDR3 nucleotide sequence: TGTGCCACCAGTGATCGGGACTTGACAACTAGCACAGATACGCAGTATTTT.

This clonotype was seen repeatedly, ten times or more. The chain combines TRBV3-1 with TRBJ2-6, with D unresolved. Germline values: CDR1 LGHDT, CDR2 YNNKEL (reference sequence). V dropped 4 bases and J dropped 0 bases, with 7 bases sitting between them. CDR3 length: 15 amino acids. The DNA for the CDR3 is TGTGCCAGCAGCCCCAGGAGCTCTGGGGCCAACGTCCTGACTTTC. Translated: CASSPRSSGANVLTF.

This clonotype has at least ten counts. The chain joins TRBV5-5 to TRBJ2-2, with D hard to call. Germline lookup yields CDR1 SGHKS and CDR2 YYEKEE (reference sequence). The ends were cut back, 2 bases at V and 0 bases at J, with 8 bases in the middle. The CDR3 runs 15 residues. The CDR3 sequence is CASSFARTNTGELFF. CDR3 in DNA: TGTGCCAGCAGCTTTGCCAGAACGAACACCGGGGAGCTGTTTTTT. Combining the CDR3 with reference TRBV5-5 and TRBJ2-2 gives the whole variable domain DAGVTQSPTHLIKTRGQQVTLRCSPISGHKSVSWYQQVLGQGPQFIFQYYEKEERGRGNFPDRFSARQFPNYSSELNVNALLLGDSALYLCASSFARTNTGELFFGEGSRLTVL.

This clonotype was detected many times. The DNA for the CDR3 is TGTGCCAGCAGACTAGCTACACCGGGACAGGGGGTACGGGCTTTCTTT. Its protein is CASRLATPGQGVRAFF. The rearrangement links TRBV7-2 to TRBJ1-1; 11 nucleotides agree with TRBD1. The CDR3 spans 16 residues. Looked up from germline, CDR1 is SGHTA and CDR2 is FQGNSA. The junction had 17 bases not matched to a gene; V was cut back by 6 bases and J by 11 bases.

This clonotype occurred many times. The chain combines TRBV20-1 with TRBJ2-3; 7 nucleotides match TRBD2. Trimming removed 6 bases from V and 4 bases from J; junction bases left unmatched: 13. CDR3 length: 15 amino acids. Germline values: CDR1 DFQATT, CDR2 SNEGSKA (reference sequence). The CDR3 DNA sequence: TGCAGTGCCCCCCTGAGCGGGGTCCCGCCAGATACGCAGTATTTT. Its translation: CSAPLSGVPPDTQYF.

This clonotype was counted at least ten times. The chain employs TRBV5-1 and TRBJ2-5; D is undetermined. Germline CDR1 and CDR2: SGHRS and YFSETQ. The CDR3 sequence is 15 residues long. The V end was cut by 0 bases, the J end by 5 bases, with 14 bases between. The CDR3 loop is CASSLGASGSETQYF. CDR3 sequence (DNA): TGCGCCAGCAGCTTGGGTGCCTCGGGTTCGGAGACCCAGTACTTC.

This clonotype has at least ten counts. The J gene is TRBJ2-1, the V gene TRBV5-6; 9 bases match TRBD1. With V trimmed by 2 bases and J by 5 bases, 5 bases remained unmatched. This CDR3 spans 15 amino acids. The germline V gene encodes CDR1 SGHDT and CDR2 YYEEEE. The CDR3 here is CASSFPGQGNNEQFF. The CDR3 DNA is TGTGCCAGCAGCTTTCCGGGACAGGGAAACAATGAGCAGTTCTTC.

With respect to this clonotype: Sequence at one end of the junction differs from germline and may be a read error. The rearrangement uses TRBV12-3 or TRBV12-4 and TRBJ1-6; the D gene is possibly TRBD1 (5 bases). The CDR3 extends over 18 amino acids. The CDR3 region is CAISFAGGFSSYNSPLHF. The CDR3 nucleotides read TGTGCCATCAGTTTCGCGGGGGGATTTAGCTCCTATAATTCACCCCTCCACTTT.

This clonotype appeared many times. CDR3 DNA sequence: TGCGCCAGCAGCTTGGGGGCCGTCCAACGGGAAAAACTGTTTTTT. It specifies CASSLGAVQREKLFF. This sequence joins TRBV5-1 and TRBJ1-4; D remains ambiguous. The V end was cut by 0 bases, the J end by 8 bases, with 14 bases between. The germline CDR1 and CDR2 sequences are SGHRS and YFSETQ. The CDR3 consists of 15 residues.

The chain combines TRBV5-8 with TRBJ1-1, with TRBD1 as a possible D gene (5 bases). Trimming cost V 4 bases and J 5 bases, with 6 bases left between them. The CDR3 is made up of 11 amino acids. Germline CDR1 and CDR2: SGHTS and YDEGEE. CDR3 sequence (DNA): TGTGCCAGCAGCGGGGGAACTGAAGCTTTCTTT. Translation: CASSGGTEAFF.

The rearrangement links TRBV4-2 to TRBJ2-5; 8 nucleotides match TRBD2. This CDR3 has 17 residues. In germline, CDR1 is LGHNA, CDR2 YNFKEQ. The V segment lost 0 bases and the J segment 4 bases; nucleotides outside the gene matches: 10. The CDR3 spells CASSQDRGLVGSETQYF. In DNA, the CDR3 is TGTGCCAGCAGCCAAGATCGGGGACTAGTGGGATCAGAGACCCAGTACTTC.

Ten or more counts support this clonotype. The gene calls are TRBV5-4 and TRBJ2-3; D is uncertain. Germline CDR1 reads SGHNT; CDR2 reads YYREEE (reference sequence). The CDR3 loop spans 13 amino acids. V was trimmed by 0 bases and J by 1 base, leaving 3 bases between them. CDR3 DNA: TGTGCCAGCAGCTTGGATGGCACAGATACGCAGTATTTT. It specifies CASSLDGTDTQYF.

This clonotype was counted ten times or more. V and J are TRBV4-3 and TRBJ1-2; a weak D match, TRBD1 (5 bases). The CDR3 has 14 amino acids. Trimming stripped 1 base from V and 5 bases from J, with 11 bases between. The germline gives CDR1 LGHNA, CDR2 YSLEER. The CDR3 DNA sequence: TGCGCCAGCAGCCAAGTTCAGGGAGATTATGGCTACACCTTC. This codes for CASSQVQGDYGYTF.

Ten or more counts support this clonotype. This rearrangement joins TRBV7-2 to TRBJ1-6; D ambiguous. The germline CDR1 and CDR2 sequences are SGHTA and FQGNSA. Trimming pared 5 bases from V and 10 bases from J, leaving 12 bases between. The CDR3 has 13 residues. The CDR3 loop is CASSPGPGSPLHF. The CDR3 coding sequence is TGTGCCAGCAGCCCAGGACCGGGGTCACCCCTCCACTTT.

This clonotype was picked up many times. V usage is TRBV5-5 and J usage is TRBJ1-6; 7 bases are shared with TRBD1. Unmatched junction bases numbered 9, after V lost 0 bases and J lost 9 bases. The germline gives CDR1 SGHKS, CDR2 YYEKEE (reference sequence). This CDR3 has 16 amino acids. CDR3 DNA sequence: TGTGCCAGCAGCTTGGGTCTGCGACAGGGAGGTTCACCCCTCCACTTT. It is translated as CASSLGLRQGGSPLHF.

Only a few counts were recorded for this clonotype. The CDR3 loop is CATSRRGTIADGYTF. The CDR3 bases are TGTGCCACCAGCAGGAGGGGCACAATAGCAGACGGCTACACCTTC. The rearrangement joins TRBV15 to TRBJ1-2; TRBD1 might be the D (5 bases). The CDR3 loop spans 15 amino acids. Germline V lookup: CDR1 LNHNV, CDR2 YYDKDF (reference sequence). Trimming shortened V by 3 bases and J by 8 bases, and 19 bases separated the two germline ends.

This clonotype was recorded many times. The V gene is TRBV12-3 or TRBV12-4, the J gene TRBJ2-1, with D uncertain. The CDR3 totals 13 residues. Trimming took 3 bases from V and 7 from J, leaving 10 bases between them. CDR3 DNA sequence: TGTGCCAGCAGTTTCGAGACAACAAATGAGCAGTTCTTC. Amino acid sequence: CASSFETTNEQFF.

The gene calls are TRBV4-3 and TRBJ2-7; the D is unclear. V was cut by 1 base and J by 3 bases, with 13 bases left in between. The CDR3 is 15 residues long. Germline V gene sequence: CDR1 LGHNA, CDR2 YSLEER. CDR3 in amino acids: CASSQAERPLYEQYF. CDR3 coding DNA: TGCGCCAGCAGCCAAGCGGAGAGACCCCTCTACGAGCAGTACTTC.

V usage is TRBV2 and J usage is TRBJ1-1; D is unclear. In germline, CDR1 is SNHLY, CDR2 FYNNEI. This CDR3 contains 13 residues. Trimming pared 5 bases from V and 3 bases from J, leaving 10 bases between. The CDR3 loop is CASSSEGHTEAFF. The CDR3 DNA sequence: TGTGCCAGCAGTTCCGAAGGGCACACTGAAGCTTTCTTT.

This clonotype was observed at least ten times. The chain couples TRBV5-1 to TRBJ1-1, with no clear D. Trimming pared 0 bases from V and 5 bases from J, leaving 11 bases between. The CDR3 is 14 amino acids. The V gene's germline CDR1 is SGHRS and CDR2 YFSETQ. CDR3 in DNA: TGCGCCAGCAGCTTGGAGTCGGGGTGGACTGAAGCTTTCTTT. Its translation: CASSLESGWTEAFF.

This clonotype was found many times. This chain's CDR3 is CSVLGARGYTF. DNA of the CDR3: TGCAGCGTTTTGGGGGCGCGGGGCTACACCTTC. The chain joins TRBV29-1 to TRBJ1-2, with D tentatively TRBD1 (6 bases). V was shortened by 5 bases and J by 8 bases, with 12 bases between the two germline ends. This CDR3 is built from 11 residues. Germline assignment: CDR1 SQVTM and CDR2 ANQGSEA.

The table lists this clonotype with many counts. V gene TRBV6-1 combines with J gene TRBJ1-5; no firm D call. Trimming stripped 0 bases from V and 5 bases from J, with 17 bases between. Germline loops: CDR1 MNHNS, CDR2 SASEGT. This CDR3 is 17 amino acids long. Here the CDR3 reads CASSEAASPNLDQPQHF. The CDR3 DNA is TGTGCCAGCAGTGAAGCGGCCTCCCCCAATCTGGATCAGCCCCAGCATTTT.

This clonotype was picked up many times. Its ends do not fully match the called genes, so a read error is possible. The genes are TRBV29-1 and TRBJ1-1; the D is unclear. From germline, CDR1 is SQVTM and CDR2 ANQGSEA. The CDR3 sequence is 11 residues long. The DNA for the CDR3 is TGCAGCGTGAGTTCTGTTACTGAATCTTTCTTT. Protein sequence: CSVSSVTESFF.